Below, one T cell receptor (beta chain) is given with its context. Its antigen remains unidentified. This specimen comes from a study of CD8 T cells in ankylosing spondylitis. Study-level points and caveats: Earlier work had already found some motif variants in reactive arthritis synovial fluid and blood. Blood from ankylosing spondylitis patients appeared to carry a characteristic roughly eight-variant TCR beta motif.

In TCRdb, the 5' RACE reads were re-called with MiXCR into one record per CDR3 protein. The table lists about 250,000 distinct CDR3 sequences, roughly a third of them singletons, with roughly 4.2% in the top ten. Germline trimming cut 5 bases from V and 10 bases from J; bases unmatched to any gene: 6. This CDR3 is 14 amino acids long. The chain is built from TRBV12-3 or TRBV12-4 and TRBJ2-1; TRBD2 agrees at 12 bases. This receptor was identified in a male donor with ankylosing spondylitis or in good health (not recorded which). The sequenced sample consisted of blood, either unsorted or a sorted T cell fraction (not recorded which). In DNA, the CDR3 is TGTGCCAGCAGTACCACCGGGACTAGCGGGGAGCAGTTCTTC. Translating gives CASSTTGTSGEQFF.